This passage covers 14 T cell receptor beta chains from one sample sequenced in a study of cytomegalovirus exposure and HLA in healthy donors (dated by TCRdb to 2017 to 2019). The library was generated by the immunoSEQ multiplex PCR assay. TCRdb took this table from immuneACCESS and kept in-frame rearrangements with V and J called. Such tables lack part of the clones; where checked against another copy, unresolved V genes explain under half of the gap, and the rest is unexplained. The sample has around 250,000 clones on record, around 91% of them singletons. Together, the top ten hold under 0.4% of the sample. Sequenced input: PBMCs. Source of these receptors: a woman aged 18-35 years in good health and CMV-seronegative.

The chain is built from TRBV7-3 and TRBJ1-1; D gene unclear. The CDR3 is 14 amino acids. V was trimmed by 2 bases and J by 1 base, leaving 8 bases between them. Germline V CDR1 and CDR2: SGHTA, FQGTGA. The CDR3 sequence: CASSLGHSNTEAFF. CDR3 nucleotides: TGTGCCAGCAGCTTAGGGCATTCGAACACTGAAGCTTTCTTT. The entire variable domain, with the rest obtained from reference TRBV7-3 and TRBJ1-1, is as follows: GAGVSQTPSNKVTEKGKYVELRCDPISGHTALYWYRQSLGQGPEFLIYFQGTGAADDSGLPNDRFFAVRPEGSVSTLKIQRTERGDSAVYLCASSLGHSNTEAFFGQGTRLTVV.

J is TRBJ1-1 and V is TRBV29-1, with 10 bases aligning to TRBD1. After removal of 7 bases from V and 3 bases from J, the junction contained 5 bases not matched to a gene. Germline values: CDR1 SQVTM, CDR2 ANQGSEA. The CDR3 length is 13 residues. The CDR3 loop reads CSGLTGGDTEAFF. The CDR3 DNA follows: TGCAGCGGACTGACAGGGGGCGACACTGAAGCTTTCTTT.

The chain employs TRBV10-3 and TRBJ2-2; D call uncertain. This CDR3 has 15 residues. Between the trimmed V and J ends, which lost 3 bases and 6 bases, there was a span of 14 bases. CDR1 is ENHRY and CDR2 is SYGVKD in the germline V gene. The CDR3 DNA sequence: TGTGCCATCAGTGACGAGGTTAGCTCCGCCGGGGAGCTGTTTTTT. Translated: CAISDEVSSAGELFF.

This rearrangement joins TRBV19 to TRBJ1-5, with 10 bases fitting TRBD1. Looked up from germline, CDR1 is LNHDA and CDR2 is SQIVND (reference sequence). V was clipped by 7 bases and J by 2 bases; unmatched bases: 8. The CDR3 has 16 amino acids. CDR3 bases: TGTGCCAGTACCACCCTGACAGGGGGCGGCAATCAGCCCCAGCATTTT. It specifies CASTTLTGGGNQPQHF.

The J gene is TRBJ1-2, the V gene TRBV7-6; D unresolved. V lost 4 bases and J lost 6, with 12 bases in between. Germline-derived CDR1 and CDR2 are SGHVS and FNYEAQ. This CDR3 comprises 13 residues. The CDR3 sequence is CASSSGTFNGYTF. The CDR3 DNA sequence: TGTGCCAGCAGCTCAGGAACATTTAATGGCTACACCTTC.

The J gene is TRBJ2-1, the V gene TRBV29-1; D is perhaps TRBD1 (6 bases). Trimming took off 3 bases at V and 9 bases at J, with 15 bases between the two ends. Germline V gene lookup returns CDR1 SQVTM and CDR2 ANQGSEA. The CDR3 length is 13 residues. CDR3 nucleotide sequence: TGCAGCGTTGAGCCCATCAACAGGGTTGAGCAGTTCTTC. This gives the protein CSVEPINRVEQFF.

The J gene is TRBJ2-7, the V gene TRBV30; 9 bases are a match to TRBD1. This CDR3 comprises 12 residues. The germline V gene has CDR1 GTSNPN and CDR2 SVGIG (reference sequence). V lost 3 bases to trimming and J lost 6 bases; unmatched junction nucleotides: 3. This CDR3 reads CAWRDRGGEQYF. The CDR3 DNA sequence: TGTGCCTGGAGGGACAGGGGCGGCGAGCAGTACTTC.

The chain links TRBV6-5 to TRBJ1-2, with D possibly being TRBD1 (5 bases). CDR3 length: 14 residues. Trimming cost V 2 bases and J 0 bases, with 7 bases left between them. Looked up from germline, CDR1 is MNHEY and CDR2 is SVGAGI. The CDR3: CASSYLRANYGYTF. CDR3 nucleotides: TGTGCCAGCAGTTACCTCAGGGCTAACTATGGCTACACCTTC.

This chain uses TRBV5-1 with TRBJ2-3, with a possible D match to TRBD2 (6 bases). The CDR3 is 17 residues long. V lost 0 bases and J lost 2, with 16 bases in between. Germline CDR1 is SGHRS and CDR2 is YFSETQ. Here the CDR3 reads CASSLEGFGGPTDTQYF. The CDR3 DNA reads as TGCGCCAGCAGCTTGGAGGGGTTCGGGGGACCCACAGATACGCAGTATTTT.

J is TRBJ1-1 and V is TRBV28, with TRBD1 as a possible D gene (6 bases). The CDR3 extends over 15 amino acids. Germline loops: CDR1 MDHEN, CDR2 SYDVKM. V lost 7 bases, J lost 1 base, and 16 bases lay in between. The CDR3 region is CASTHDRMPNTEAFF. The CDR3 coding sequence is TGTGCCAGCACCCATGACAGGATGCCGAACACTGAAGCTTTCTTT. The whole variable domain, remainder taken from reference TRBV28 and TRBJ1-1, is DVKVTQSSRYLVKRTGEKVFLECVQDMDHENMFWYRQDPGLGLRLIYFSYDVKMKEKGDIPEGYSVSREKKERFSLILESASTNQTSMYLCASTHDRMPNTEAFFGQGTRLTVV.

The rearrangement links TRBV7-2 to TRBJ2-5; possibly TRBD2 for D (5 bases). CDR3 length equals 14 residues. Germline CDR1 reads SGHTA; CDR2 reads FQGNSA. V lost 6 bases and J lost 5, with 16 bases in between. The CDR3 DNA is TGTGCCAGCAGGGAAGGCGGGTGGCCGGAGACCCAGTACTTC. Amino acid sequence: CASREGGWPETQYF.

The V gene is TRBV5-1, the J gene TRBJ2-7; D perhaps matches TRBD1 (5 bases). Trimming stripped 0 bases from V and 6 bases from J, with 16 bases between. The CDR3 is 15 amino acids. The V gene's germline CDR1 is SGHRS and CDR2 YFSETQ. CDR3 nucleotides: TGCGCCAGCAGCTTGGAGGCAGGGCCCCTTCGCGAGCAGTACTTC. Its protein is CASSLEAGPLREQYF.

This chain uses TRBV7-9 with TRBJ2-2, with D possibly TRBD2 on 7 matching bases. Per germline, CDR1 SEHNR and CDR2 FQNEAQ (reference sequence). The CDR3 loop spans 15 amino acids. The V and J ends lost 10 bases and 0 bases respectively, with 15 bases between them. The CDR3 DNA reads TGTGCCAACCAAGGGGGGGGCGCGAACACCGGGGAGCTGTTTTTT. Its protein product is CANQGGGANTGELFF. Full variable domain (remainder filled in from reference TRBV7-9 and TRBJ2-2): DTGVSQNPRHKITKRGQNVTFRCDPISEHNRLYWYRQTLGQGPEFLTYFQNEAQLEKSRLLSDRFSAERPKGSFSTLEIQRTEQGDSAMYLCANQGGGANTGELFFGEGSRLTVL.

Here the CDR3 DNA reads TGTGCCAGCAGCTGGGCGTCCTACGAGCAGTACTTC. The encoded protein is CASSWASYEQYF. The gene calls are TRBV7-9 and TRBJ2-7; unclear D gene. V lost 4 bases and J lost 1, with 5 bases in between. Germline V gene lookup returns CDR1 SEHNR and CDR2 FQNEAQ (reference sequence). The CDR3 is 12 amino acids.